These 25 T cell receptor beta chains originate from one sample sequenced in a study of blood T cell repertoires in COVID-19. Assay: immunoSEQ multiplex PCR; the TCRdb copy retains only in-frame clones and omits some. There are 130,000 or so clones in the sample; 87% occur only once, and less than 2.5% lies in the top ten. Sequenced material: peripheral blood. The receptor source for this set is a man between 45 and 60 years old with active COVID-19.

The genes are TRBV12-3 or TRBV12-4 and TRBJ1-2; D is unresolved. There are 11 residues in the CDR3. The V end lost 4 bases, the J end lost 3 bases, and 3 bases lay between the germline ends. The CDR3 sequence is CASSSYYGYTF. The DNA of the CDR3 is TGTGCCAGCAGTTCCTACTATGGCTACACCTTC.

V usage is TRBV2 and J usage is TRBJ2-3, with TRBD2 as a possible D gene (5 bases). V lost 7 bases to trimming and J lost 1 base, with 6 bases between them. The CDR3 contains 12 residues. Looked up from germline, CDR1 is SNHLY and CDR2 is FYNNEI. CDR3 coding DNA: TGTGCCAGCATGCGGGGCACAGATACGCAGTATTTT. This translates into CASMRGTDTQYF.

J is TRBJ2-7 and V is TRBV6-1; TRBD2 is a possible D gene (6 bases). Germline assignment: CDR1 MNHNS and CDR2 SASEGT. The V gene lost 4 bases and the J gene lost 1 base, with 17 bases spanning the gap. The CDR3 is 16 amino acids. The CDR3 loop is CASSVRPGGSSYEQYF. In nucleotides, the CDR3 is TGTGCCAGCAGTGTTCGGCCCGGAGGGTCATCCTACGAGCAGTACTTC.

The CDR3 coding sequence is TGTGCCAGCAGCTCCCGACTAGCGGGGGGAACTATGGATACGCAGTATTTT. Its protein is CASSSRLAGGTMDTQYF. This chain uses TRBV7-2 with TRBJ2-3; 13 bases map to TRBD2. The germline V gene encodes CDR1 SGHTA and CDR2 FQGNSA. The V and J ends lost 4 bases and 6 bases, in that order; junction bases with no gene match: 10. The CDR3 runs 17 residues.

The rearrangement joins TRBV10-3 to TRBJ2-3; possible D gene TRBD2, 5 bases. Trimming pared 6 bases from V and 4 bases from J, leaving 11 bases between. This CDR3 comprises 13 residues. Per the germline V gene, CDR1 is ENHRY and CDR2 is SYGVKD. The CDR3 loop reads CAIRDSNSDTQYF. The CDR3, as DNA: TGTGCCATCAGGGACTCAAACTCAGATACGCAGTATTTT.

This chain uses TRBV18 with TRBJ2-3, with a tentative D call TRBD1 (6 bases). The CDR3 runs 13 residues. The ends were cut back, 3 bases at V and 7 bases at J, with 11 bases in the middle. CDR1 and CDR2 from the germline V gene are KGHSH and LQKENI. Here the CDR3 DNA reads TGTGCCAGCTCACCTACTAGGGGGAATACGCAGTATTTT. Amino acid sequence: CASSPTRGNTQYF.

The rearrangement joins TRBV4-1 to TRBJ1-5; the match to TRBD1 covers 11 bases. The junction had 6 bases not matched to a gene; V was cut back by 8 bases and J by 6 bases. CDR1 MGHRA and CDR2 YSYEKL come from the germline V gene. This CDR3 contains 14 residues. DNA of the CDR3: TGCGCCAGCCGCGGACAGGGGGCAGGTCAGCCCCAGCATTTT. It yields the protein CASRGQGAGQPQHF.

The rearrangement uses TRBV5-1 and TRBJ2-7, with TRBD1 as a possible D gene (6 bases). The CDR3 runs 13 residues. Germline CDR1 reads SGHRS; CDR2 reads YFSETQ. Trimming cost V 4 bases and J 5 bases, with 13 bases left between them. CDR3 DNA: TGCGCCAGCAGCGATGGACAGACTAACGAGCAGTACTTC. This gives the protein CASSDGQTNEQYF. Full variable domain (rest looked up from reference TRBV5-1 and TRBJ2-7): KAGVTQTPRYLIKTRGQQVTLSCSPISGHRSVSWYQQTPGQGLQFLFEYFSETQRNKGNFPGRFSGRQFSNSRSEMNVSTLELGDSALYLCASSDGQTNEQYFGPGTRLTVT.

V usage is TRBV7-9 and J usage is TRBJ2-1; 10 nucleotides align to TRBD2. The CDR3 has 16 residues. From germline, CDR1 is SEHNR and CDR2 FQNEAQ (reference sequence). Trimming took 1 base from V and 5 from J; bases not matched to a gene: 5. The CDR3 region has the DNA TGTGCCAGCAGCTTAGATAGCGGGGGGTCAAACAATGAGCAGTTCTTC. Protein sequence: CASSLDSGGSNNEQFF.

V is TRBV9 and J is TRBJ2-5; maybe TRBD1 (5 bases). Germline values: CDR1 SGDLS, CDR2 YYNGEE. This CDR3 has 14 amino acids. Trimming removed 6 bases from V and 5 bases from J, with 17 bases in between. CDR3 sequence: CASNLGVPGETQYF. The CDR3 DNA reads TGTGCCAGCAACCTAGGGGTCCCAGGGGAGACCCAGTACTTC.

The chain combines TRBV6-5 with TRBJ1-5; D is ambiguous. Germline values: CDR1 MNHEY, CDR2 SVGAGI. This CDR3 region has 13 residues. The V gene lost 0 bases and the J gene lost 6 bases, with 6 bases spanning the gap. The CDR3 coding sequence is TGTGCCAGCAGTTACTCTCCTAGTCAGCCCCAGCATTTT. It specifies CASSYSPSQPQHF.

The rearrangement uses TRBV6-1 and TRBJ2-3; no clear D gene. The CDR3 consists of 12 residues. Germline V lookup: CDR1 MNHNS, CDR2 SASEGT. CDR3 nucleotide sequence: TGTACGACCGGAGCTAGCACAGATACGCAGTATTTT. It translates to CTTGASTDTQYF.

This clone came up once. This rearrangement joins TRBV6-4 to TRBJ2-7; D might be TRBD2 (6 bases). V gave up 4 bases and J gave up 0 bases, with 10 bases separating them. CDR1 and CDR2 (germline): MRHNA, SNTAGT. The CDR3 has 14 amino acids. The CDR3 nucleotides read TGTGCCAGCAGTGTGGGGGACTCCTCCTACGAGCAGTACTTC. Translated: CASSVGDSSYEQYF.

The genes are TRBV7-9 and TRBJ1-5; 9 bases are shared with TRBD1. CDR3 size: 14 residues. V shed 6 bases and J 5 bases; nucleotides not matched to a gene: 5. Germline loops: CDR1 SEHNR, CDR2 FQNEAQ (reference sequence). In DNA form, the CDR3 reads TGTGCCAGCAGTTATACAGGGGGCGATCAGCCCCAGCATTTT. Residues: CASSYTGGDQPQHF.

This rearrangement joins TRBV13 to TRBJ2-2, with 8 bases that match TRBD1. The CDR3 spans 15 residues. CDR1 PRHDT and CDR2 FYEKMQ come from the germline V gene (reference sequence). Trimming at V came to 4 bases and at J to 4 bases, leaving 5 bases not matched to a gene. The chain's CDR3 is CASSSPTGATGELFF. In DNA, the CDR3 is TGTGCCAGCAGCTCCCCGACAGGGGCCACCGGGGAGCTGTTTTTT.

The chain joins TRBV2 to TRBJ2-2; a weak D match, TRBD1 (7 bases). The CDR3 is 14 residues long. V lost 10 bases to trimming and J lost 6 bases, with 18 bases between them. Germline CDR1 SNHLY, CDR2 FYNNEI. As DNA, the CDR3 is TGTGCCACCCAGGGGCAGGGGGGCGCCGGGGAGCTGTTTTTT. Its translation: CATQGQGGAGELFF.

The genes are TRBV9 and TRBJ2-5, with D tentatively TRBD2 (6 bases). CDR3 size: 15 residues. Germline values: CDR1 SGDLS, CDR2 YYNGEE. Between the trimmed V and J ends, which lost 0 bases and 5 bases, there was a span of 14 bases. CDR3 loop: CASSVAGVLGETQYF. In nucleotides, the CDR3 is TGTGCCAGCAGCGTAGCGGGGGTCTTGGGGGAGACCCAGTACTTC.

V and J are TRBV30 and TRBJ1-6; 9 bases line up with TRBD1. The CDR3 covers 14 residues. From germline, CDR1 is GTSNPN and CDR2 SVGIG (reference sequence). Trimming at V came to 5 bases and at J to 10 bases, leaving 9 bases not matched to a gene. CDR3 nucleotide sequence: TGTGCCTGGTCGACAGGGGGTAACCTCTCACCCCTCCACTTT. Its translation: CAWSTGGNLSPLHF.

The chain employs TRBV19 and TRBJ2-3; TRBD2 matches 9 bases. The CDR3 has 16 residues. The germline V gene has CDR1 LNHDA and CDR2 SQIVND (reference sequence). Unmatched junction bases numbered 7, after V lost 4 bases and J lost 2 bases. This CDR3 reads CASSNLRGGNTDTQYF. In DNA form, the CDR3 reads TGTGCCAGTAGTAATTTGCGGGGGGGGAACACAGATACGCAGTATTTT.

This clone has a single count. This chain joins TRBV3-1 (or the pseudogene TRBV3-2) and TRBJ2-3, with 8 bases aligning to TRBD2. This CDR3 spans 16 amino acids. Per the germline V gene, CDR1 is LGHDT and CDR2 is YNNKEL (reference sequence). Trimming removed 5 bases from V and 3 bases from J; junction bases left unmatched: 10. The CDR3 loop is CASSNGLAGSTDTQYF. The DNA of the CDR3 is TGTGCCAGCAGCAATGGACTAGCAGGATCAACAGATACGCAGTATTTT.

The V gene is TRBV3-1 (or the pseudogene TRBV3-2), the J gene TRBJ2-1; 9 bases align to TRBD2. V shed 6 bases and J 5 bases; nucleotides not matched to a gene: 14. Germline-derived CDR1 and CDR2 are LGHDT and YNNKEL (reference sequence). This CDR3 has 17 residues. CDR3 sequence reads: CASSSWPSLAGNNEQFF. In nucleotides, the CDR3 is TGTGCCAGCAGTTCATGGCCTTCCCTAGCGGGGAACAATGAGCAGTTCTTC.

The gene calls are TRBV7-3 and TRBJ1-2, with D possibly matching TRBD1 (5 bases). The germline CDR1 and CDR2 sequences are SGHTA and FQGTGA. The CDR3 is made up of 13 amino acids. The V end lost 3 bases, the J end lost 4 bases, and 9 bases lay between the germline ends. CDR3 in DNA: TGTGCCAGCAGCTTTGGAGGGGCCTATGGCTACACCTTC. Protein sequence: CASSFGGAYGYTF.

The chain recombines TRBV11-2 with TRBJ2-1; 8 bases agree with TRBD2. V shed 5 bases and J 2 bases; nucleotides not matched to a gene: 8. Germline lookup yields CDR1 SGHAT and CDR2 FQNNGV. The CDR3 runs to 16 residues. The CDR3 DNA is TGTGCCAGCAGCCACTATCGGGGGGGTGCCTACAATGAGCAGTTCTTC. Its protein product is CASSHYRGGAYNEQFF.

The chain employs TRBV28 and TRBJ2-5, with 9 positions matching TRBD1. With V trimmed by 5 bases and J by 4 bases, 8 bases remained unmatched. The CDR3 runs to 15 residues. Germline V lookup: CDR1 MDHEN, CDR2 SYDVKM. The CDR3 DNA is TGTGCCAGCAGTCCGGGGACAGGGTTTATAGAGACCCAGTACTTC. Protein sequence: CASSPGTGFIETQYF.

The chain employs TRBV7-2 and TRBJ1-2, with D perhaps TRBD1 (6 bases). The CDR3 has 14 amino acids. Germline CDR1 SGHTA, CDR2 FQGNSA. Trimming took off 3 bases at V and 2 bases at J, with 10 bases between the two ends. The CDR3 is CASSFTGQNYGYTF. In nucleotides, the CDR3 is TGTGCCAGCAGCTTTACGGGACAAAACTATGGCTACACCTTC.